These 20 T cell receptor beta chains were all obtained from the same sample, sequenced in a study of lymphopenia after photon versus proton radiotherapy. Clones were sequenced by immunoSEQ multiplex PCR, and TCRdb holds only the in-frame ones, with some missing. The sample contains 55,000 to 70,000 clones, approximately 91% of which appear only once. This material consisted of peripheral blood, taken from a patient treated with photon-based radiotherapy. These receptors were obtained from a woman between 65 and 79 years old with pancreatic cancer.

The CDR3 bases are TGTGCCAGCAGTGAAAGGGTCAGCTCTCTTTTCTCTGGAAACACCATATATTTT. Protein sequence: CASSERVSSLFSGNTIYF. This chain uses TRBV6-1 with TRBJ1-3; D is unresolved. This CDR3 contains 18 residues. From germline, CDR1 is MNHNS and CDR2 SASEGT. V dropped 2 bases and J dropped 0 bases, with 17 bases sitting between them.

V gene TRBV27 combines with J gene TRBJ2-3; TRBD2 might be the D (6 bases). Trimming stripped 6 bases from V and 2 bases from J, with 12 bases between. From germline, CDR1 is MNHEY and CDR2 SMNVEV (reference sequence). The CDR3 sequence is 14 residues long. The CDR3 is CASRRVGLTDTQYF. The DNA for the CDR3 is TGTGCCAGCAGGAGGGTGGGACTCACAGATACGCAGTATTTT.

The chain has TRBV7-2 and TRBJ2-5; TRBD1 matches at 8 bases. The J segment lost 4 bases and the V segment lost 1 base, leaving 2 bases of the junction unmatched. The CDR3 loop spans 14 amino acids. Germline lookup yields CDR1 SGHTA and CDR2 FQGNSA. The DNA for the CDR3 is TGTGCCAGCAGCTTAGGGACAGGGTCAGAGACCCAGTACTTC. This codes for CASSLGTGSETQYF.

As concerns this clone: Other DNA sequences of this sample code for an identical CDR3. The rearrangement uses TRBV10-3 and TRBJ1-2, with 7 bases that match TRBD1. V lost 3 bases, J lost 2 bases, and 6 bases stayed unmatched. CDR1 ENHRY and CDR2 SYGVKD come from the germline V gene. CDR3 length: 15 amino acids. CDR3 in DNA: TGTGCCATCAGTGATTCCGGGACAGCCAACTATGGCTACACCTTC. Translated, it gives CAISDSGTANYGYTF.

This chain links TRBV5-8 with TRBJ2-4, with TRBD2 as a possible D gene (5 bases). Trimming took 9 bases from V and 1 from J, leaving 20 bases between them. The V gene's germline CDR1 is SGHTS and CDR2 YDEGEE. CDR3 length equals 16 residues. CDR3 in DNA: TGTGCCACCCGGCCCCGGGGAAGTGAGGCCAAAAACATTCAGTACTTC. Amino acids: CATRPRGSEAKNIQYF.

This clone has only one observation. The rearrangement uses TRBV6-1 and TRBJ2-2; the match to TRBD1 covers 7 bases. The germline gives CDR1 MNHNS, CDR2 SASEGT. This CDR3 has 18 residues. The V gene end was trimmed by 2 bases and the J gene end by 1 base; junction bases not matched to a gene: 10. CDR3 DNA: TGTGCCAGCAGTGAACCCCCCGACAGGGTCGAGAACACCGGGGAGCTGTTTTTT. Translating gives CASSEPPDRVENTGELFF.

This clone appeared a single time. This chain links TRBV6-6 with TRBJ2-7, with unresolved D. The CDR3 consists of 11 residues. V was shortened by 5 bases and J by 4 bases, with 6 bases between the two germline ends. The germline CDR1 and CDR2 sequences are MNHNY and SVGAGI (reference sequence). The chain's CDR3 is CASSRGYEQYF. The CDR3 nucleotides read TGTGCCAGCAGTCGAGGTTACGAGCAGTACTTC.

The chain joins TRBV10-3 to TRBJ1-5, with D possibly matching TRBD1 (6 bases). CDR3 size: 15 residues. Germline V CDR1 and CDR2: ENHRY, SYGVKD. Trimming left V 0 bases short and J 3 bases short, with 9 bases between. CDR3 protein: CAISESGGYNQPQHF. In DNA form, the CDR3 reads TGTGCCATCAGTGAGTCAGGGGGGTACAATCAGCCCCAGCATTTT.

The chain employs TRBV21-1 and TRBJ2-6. TRBV21-1 corresponds to a pseudogene. The CDR3 sequence is 19 residues long. CDR3 nucleotides: TGTGCCAGCGGAGGACACAAACGGGATTTTTGCTCTGGGGCCAACGTCCTGACTTTC. Amino acid sequence: CASGGHKRDFCSGANVLTF.

DNA for the CDR3: TGTGCCAGCAGTTTGACAGGGGGAACTGGAAACACCATATATTTT. This translates into CASSLTGGTGNTIYF. The V call is TRBV6-5, the J call TRBJ1-3; 9 positions agree with TRBD1. CDR1 is MNHEY and CDR2 is SVGAGI in the germline V gene. Germline trimming cut 4 bases from V and 2 bases from J; bases unmatched to any gene: 3. The CDR3 totals 15 residues.

The J gene is TRBJ2-5, the V gene TRBV5-1; D is ambiguous. Per the germline V gene, CDR1 is SGHRS and CDR2 is YFSETQ. The V end was cut by 1 base, the J end by 1 base, with 8 bases between. The CDR3 length is 14 residues. CDR3 sequence reads: CASSLTAGQETQYF. Here the CDR3 DNA reads TGCGCCAGCAGCTTGACGGCAGGCCAAGAGACCCAGTACTTC. The entire variable domain, with the rest obtained from reference TRBV5-1 and TRBJ2-5, is as follows: KAGVTQTPRYLIKTRGQQVTLSCSPISGHRSVSWYQQTPGQGLQFLFEYFSETQRNKGNFPGRFSGRQFSNSRSEMNVSTLELGDSALYLCASSLTAGQETQYFGPGTRLLVL.

The rearrangement links TRBV7-2 to TRBJ1-2; 9 bases are shared with TRBD1. Germline CDR1 SGHTA, CDR2 FQGNSA. The CDR3 has 13 residues. The junction had 2 bases not matched to a gene; V was cut back by 6 bases and J by 3 bases. This chain's CDR3 is CASRTGGYYGYTF. In DNA, the CDR3 is TGTGCCAGCAGGACAGGGGGTTACTATGGCTACACCTTC.

A single count supports this clone. The chain couples TRBV10-3 to TRBJ1-2; 9 positions match TRBD1. In germline, CDR1 is ENHRY, CDR2 SYGVKD. The CDR3 spans 14 residues. Losses at the gene ends were 2 bases for V and 5 bases for J; bases not matched to a gene: 3. For the CDR3, the DNA is TGTGCCATCAGTGAGGGACAGGGGAAGTATGGCTACACCTTC. Translated, it gives CAISEGQGKYGYTF.

The CDR3 here is CASGGGSLQETQYF. The CDR3 DNA reads TGCGCCTCCGGGGGCGGGAGCCTCCAAGAGACCCAGTACTTC. This chain joins TRBV5-1 and TRBJ2-5; possibly TRBD2 for D (7 bases). V was cut by 10 bases and J by 1 base, with 17 bases left in between. Germline CDR1 SGHRS, CDR2 YFSETQ. The CDR3 spans 14 residues.

This clone was seen more than once but under ten times. This sequence joins TRBV5-6 and TRBJ1-5; D is perhaps TRBD1 (5 bases). Germline-derived CDR1 and CDR2 are SGHDT and YYEEEE. V was shortened by 1 base and J by 0 bases, with 8 bases between the two germline ends. The length of the CDR3 is 15 residues. CDR3 DNA: TGTGCCAGCAGCTTGCAGGGTGTTAGCAATCAGCCCCAGCATTTT. It translates to CASSLQGVSNQPQHF.

The rearrangement joins TRBV28 to TRBJ2-1, with D possibly matching TRBD1 (5 bases). CDR3 length: 12 amino acids. Germline V gene sequence: CDR1 MDHEN, CDR2 SYDVKM. The V end was cut by 3 bases, the J end by 15 bases, with 15 bases between. The chain's CDR3 is CASSLRQKDPFF. In nucleotides, the CDR3 is TGTGCCAGCAGTTTGCGACAGAAGGACCCGTTCTTC. The full variable domain, its missing parts supplied by reference TRBV28 and TRBJ2-1, is DVKVTQSSRYLVKRTGEKVFLECVQDMDHENMFWYRQDPGLGLRLIYFSYDVKMKEKGDIPEGYSVSREKKERFSLILESASTNQTSMYLCASSLRQKDPFFGPGTRLTVL.

The V gene is TRBV10-2, the J gene TRBJ2-3; possible D gene TRBD2, 6 bases. Deletions cut 5 bases from V and 0 bases from J, with 21 bases between. The CDR3 spans 18 residues. Germline CDR1 WSHSY, CDR2 SAAADI. The CDR3 reads CASSFPLSGVASTDTQYF. In DNA form, the CDR3 reads TGCGCCAGCAGTTTTCCACTTTCGGGAGTGGCAAGCACAGATACGCAGTATTTT.

This rearrangement joins TRBV6-6 to TRBJ2-5, with 8 bases identical to TRBD1. CDR3 length: 15 residues. The ends lost 10 bases at V and 4 bases at J; junction bases unmatched: 14. CDR1 is MNHNY, CDR2 SVGAGI, per germline (reference sequence). The CDR3 DNA sequence: TGTGCCACTCTAAGACAGGGGCAGGGGGGAGAGACCCAGTACTTC. Translating gives CATLRQGQGGETQYF.

The chain couples TRBV15 to TRBJ2-1, with 8 bases matching TRBD2. Germline assignment: CDR1 LNHNV and CDR2 YYDKDF (reference sequence). V dropped 0 bases and J dropped 1; count of bases not matched to a gene: 11. This CDR3 is built from 19 residues. This chain's CDR3 is CATSRDGRPGRGSYNEQFF. Written as DNA, the CDR3 is TGTGCCACCAGCAGAGATGGGCGGCCCGGGAGGGGTTCCTACAATGAGCAGTTCTTC. The full variable domain, completed using reference TRBV15 and TRBJ2-1, is DAMVIQNPRYQVTQFGKPVTLSCSQTLNHNVMYWYQQKSSQAPKLLFHYYDKDFNNEADTPDNFQSRRPNTSFCFLDIRSPGLGDTAMYLCATSRDGRPGRGSYNEQFFGPGTRLTVL.

This chain links TRBV15 with TRBJ1-5; 12 bases are shared with TRBD1. The trim removed 5 bases at V and 7 bases at J, leaving 3 bases unmatched. Germline lookup yields CDR1 LNHNV and CDR2 YYDKDF (reference sequence). The CDR3 covers 14 residues. The CDR3 is CATSRDRGLQPQHF. For the CDR3, the DNA is TGTGCCACCAGCCGGGACAGGGGGCTACAGCCCCAGCATTTT.